The 15 T cell receptor beta chains listed next were all sequenced from one sample in a study of metastatic and nonmetastatic thyroid tumors. Through MiXCR, TCRdb re-clonotyped the PCR reads. This table has tens of thousands of clones, under 15% appearing once. All patients reached thyroid surgery having received no treatment beforehand. The material sequenced was tumor tissue. The receptor source for this set is a female donor with papillary thyroid cancer or a benign thyroid nodule (not recorded which). Some clones in this sample may be carry-over from other donors' samples.

The sample holds a few counts of this clone. A much larger clone differs from this one at a single base, so this may be a read error. This chain connects TRBV5-1 to TRBJ1-1; D call uncertain. V was shortened by 4 bases and J by 0 bases, with 13 bases between the two germline ends. The CDR3 loop spans 15 amino acids. Per germline, CDR1 SGHRS and CDR2 YFSETQ. As DNA, the CDR3 is TGCGCCAGCAGCACCGGCGGAAACATGAACACTGAAGCTTTCTTT. Translating it yields CASSTGGNMNTEAFF. Looking up the rest from reference TRBV5-1 and TRBJ1-1 gives the full variable domain: KAGVTQTPRYLIKTRGQQVTLSCSPISGHRSVSWYQQTPGQGLQFLFEYFSETQRNKGNFPGRFSGRQFSNSRSEMNVSTLELGDSALYLCASSTGGNMNTEAFFGQGTRLTVV.

This clone was picked up many times. This same CDR3 is encoded by further DNA sequences in the sample. This chain joins TRBV6-5 and TRBJ1-2, with no clear D. CDR1 is MNHEY and CDR2 is SVGAGI in the germline V gene. The CDR3 length is 12 residues. V lost 0 bases and J 4 bases, leaving 3 bases between the germline ends. This CDR3 is CASSYSGYGYTF. The CDR3 nucleotides are TGTGCCAGCAGTTACTCAGGCTATGGCTACACCTTC.

This clone was seen at least ten times. The rearrangement uses TRBV7-8 and TRBJ1-1; 7 nucleotides line up with TRBD1. J was trimmed by 4 bases and V by 11 bases; bases with no gene match: 19. Germline V gene lookup returns CDR1 SGHVS and CDR2 FQNEAQ. The length of the CDR3 is 16 residues. The CDR3 reads CACSGGGDLGLTEAFF. CDR3 sequence (DNA): TGTGCCTGCTCTGGAGGGGGCGACCTGGGGCTCACTGAAGCTTTCTTT.

Only one count was recorded for this clone. The chain links TRBV9 to TRBJ1-6, with 7 bases identical to TRBD1. The V gene end was trimmed by 0 bases and the J gene end by 1 base; junction bases not matched to a gene: 13. The CDR3 sequence is 20 residues long. CDR1 is SGDLS, CDR2 YYNGEE, per germline. The DNA of the CDR3 is TGTGCCAGCAGCGTAGCAAGAACACACAGGGGTGGGTCCTATAATTCACCCCTCCACTTT. Protein: CASSVARTHRGGSYNSPLHF.

This clone was found many times. The chain links TRBV20-1 to TRBJ1-1, with 8 positions matching TRBD1. CDR1 and CDR2 from the germline V gene are DFQATT and SNEGSKA (reference sequence). Losses at the gene ends were 2 bases for V and 4 bases for J; bases not matched to a gene: 9. The length of the CDR3 is 15 residues. The CDR3 region has the DNA TGCAGTGCTAGAAGCAGGGGGCGAATGATCACTGAAGCTTTCTTT. Protein product: CSARSRGRMITEAFF.

Comment on this clone: A much larger clone differs by one base, so this may be a read error. The chain joins TRBV30 to TRBJ2-7, with 10 bases fitting TRBD1. CDR1 is GTSNPN, CDR2 SVGIG, per germline (reference sequence). Germline trimming cut 4 bases from V and 4 bases from J; bases unmatched to any gene: 7. The CDR3 contains 14 residues. The CDR3 DNA reads TGTGCCTGGACGCACGGGACAGGGGAATACGAGCAGTACTTC. As protein: CAWTHGTGEYEQYF.

This clone has at least ten counts. The J gene is TRBJ1-2, the V gene TRBV19; no reliable D call. The germline gives CDR1 LNHDA, CDR2 SQIVND (reference sequence). Deletions cut 7 bases from V and 6 bases from J, with 12 bases between. CDR3 length: 12 amino acids. CDR3: CASIGFMHGYTF. In nucleotides, the CDR3 is TGTGCCAGTATTGGCTTTATGCATGGCTACACCTTC.

This clone showed up many times. A junction end diverges from the germline sequence, so it may reflect a read error. The sample has other DNA sequences that encode this CDR3 too. The chain employs TRBV28 and TRBJ1-2; D is ambiguous. Germline assignment: CDR1 MDHEN and CDR2 SYDVKM. This CDR3 is built from 13 residues. CDR3 DNA sequence: TGCGCCAGCAGTTTAGAGGTCCGGGGTGGCTACACCTTC. It encodes CASSLEVRGGYTF.

The table lists this clone with many counts. This sequence joins TRBV30 and TRBJ2-2, with D perhaps matching TRBD2 (6 bases). With 4 bases removed from V and 4 bases from J, the gap between germline ends came to 22 bases. The CDR3 consists of 17 residues. From germline, CDR1 is GTSNPN and CDR2 SVGIG (reference sequence). The CDR3 DNA is TGTGCCTGGACTCACTCGTGGAGGGAGTTAGGCACCGGGGAGCTGTTTTTT. Amino acid sequence: CAWTHSWRELGTGELFF. The whole variable domain, filled in from reference TRBV30 and TRBJ2-2, reads SQTIHQWPATLVQPVGSPLSLECTVEGTSNPNLYWYRQAAGRGLQLLFYSVGIGQISSEVPQNLSASRPQDRQFILSSKKLLLSDSGFYLCAWTHSWRELGTGELFFGEGSRLTVL.

In this sample, this clone turned up many times. For the CDR3, the DNA is TGCGCCAGCAGCTTGGCCCAGGGGGCCGGCACAGATACGCAGTATTTT. Translated: CASSLAQGAGTDTQYF. The rearrangement joins TRBV5-1 to TRBJ2-3, with 8 bases that match TRBD1. Unmatched junction bases numbered 4, after V lost 0 bases and J lost 1 base. The CDR3 has 16 residues. Germline V CDR1 and CDR2: SGHRS, YFSETQ.

In this sample, this clone turned up many times. In the same sample, other DNA sequences code for this CDR3. This chain connects TRBV5-1 to TRBJ2-2; 7 bases line up with TRBD1. With V trimmed by 4 bases and J by 1 base, 4 bases remained unmatched. Germline CDR1 is SGHRS and CDR2 is YFSETQ. The CDR3 totals 15 residues. In nucleotides, the CDR3 is TGCGCCAGCAGCCCCAGACAGGGGAACACCGGGGAGCTGTTTTTT. Translating it yields CASSPRQGNTGELFF.

This clone was picked up many times. The rearrangement joins TRBV20-1 to TRBJ2-1; D unclear. CDR1 and CDR2 (germline): DFQATT, SNEGSKA (reference sequence). V lost 2 bases, J lost 7 bases, and 9 bases lay in between. The CDR3 has 12 amino acids. The DNA for the CDR3 is TGCAGTGCTAGATGGGGTAGGAATGAGCAGTTCTTC. Protein product: CSARWGRNEQFF.

This clone was seen a handful of times. V usage is TRBV6-1 and J usage is TRBJ1-5, with 7 bases identical to TRBD1. This CDR3 spans 15 amino acids. V dropped 6 bases and J dropped 5; count of bases not matched to a gene: 10. Germline V lookup: CDR1 MNHNS, CDR2 SASEGT. Here the CDR3 reads CASRTTGVRHQPQHF. The CDR3 DNA reads TGTGCCAGCAGGACAACAGGGGTCCGTCATCAGCCCCAGCATTTT.

This clone was seen many times. The chain combines TRBV5-1 with TRBJ2-7; 10 nucleotides match TRBD2. Germline CDR1 is SGHRS and CDR2 is YFSETQ. The ends lost 0 bases at V and 0 bases at J; junction bases unmatched: 6. The CDR3 sequence is 17 residues long. CDR3 loop: CASSLGLAGPSSYEQYF. CDR3 bases: TGCGCCAGCAGCTTGGGACTAGCGGGTCCGAGCTCCTACGAGCAGTACTTC.

This clone has ten or more counts. The J gene is TRBJ1-4, the V gene TRBV5-6, with D perhaps TRBD1 (5 bases). The germline V gene has CDR1 SGHDT and CDR2 YYEEEE. CDR3 size: 14 residues. V lost 2 bases, J lost 8 bases, and 13 bases lay in between. CDR3 sequence reads: CASSFVGTSEKLFF. CDR3 in DNA: TGTGCCAGCAGCTTTGTGGGGACTTCCGAAAAACTGTTTTTT.